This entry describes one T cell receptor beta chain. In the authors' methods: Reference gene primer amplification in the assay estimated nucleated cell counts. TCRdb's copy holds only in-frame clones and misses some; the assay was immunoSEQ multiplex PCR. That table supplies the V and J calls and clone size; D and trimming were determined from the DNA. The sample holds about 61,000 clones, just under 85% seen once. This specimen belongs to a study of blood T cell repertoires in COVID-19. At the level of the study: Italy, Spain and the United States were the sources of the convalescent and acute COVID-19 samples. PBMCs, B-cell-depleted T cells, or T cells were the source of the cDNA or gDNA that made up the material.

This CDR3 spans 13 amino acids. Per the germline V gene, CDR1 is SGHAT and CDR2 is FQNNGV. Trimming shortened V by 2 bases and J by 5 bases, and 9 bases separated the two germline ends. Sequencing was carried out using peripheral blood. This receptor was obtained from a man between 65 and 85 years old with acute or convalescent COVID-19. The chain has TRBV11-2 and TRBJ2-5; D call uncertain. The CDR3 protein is CASSLSVQETQYF. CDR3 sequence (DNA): TGTGCCAGCAGCTTATCCGTACAGGAGACCCAGTACTTC.